The next 3 T cell receptor beta chains were all read from a single sample in a study of early T cells in non-severe SARS-CoV-2 infection (dated by TCRdb to the early 2020s). Library generation was performed with 5' RACE. The sequencing machine was a NextSeq 500. The public reads were quality trimmed at Q25 with fastp and then assembled into clones with MiXCR by TCRdb, keeping productive beta chains. All rows with the same CDR3 protein become a single entry with the most common DNA and genes. This sample lists approximately 49,000 distinct CDR3 sequences; approximately 10% were detected once. The ten most abundant clones make up 9.1% of the sample. Sequencing input: whole blood. The source is an adult who was a healthcare worker with PCR-confirmed SARS-CoV-2 infection or an uninfected control (not recorded which).

This clonotype was recorded a few times. The rearrangement links TRBV7-3 to TRBJ2-5; 9 nucleotides align to TRBD1. Looked up from germline, CDR1 is SGHTA and CDR2 is FQGTGA. V was pared by 5 bases and J by 0 bases, with 10 bases of the junction left unmatched. This CDR3 is built from 17 residues. The CDR3 bases are TGTGCCAGCAGCCCCACCGGGACAGGGTTGCACCAAGAGACCCAGTACTTC. Translation gives CASSPTGTGLHQETQYF.

This clonotype was seen repeatedly, ten times or more. The genes are TRBV27 and TRBJ2-4, with no clear D. This CDR3 has 13 amino acids. CDR1 is MNHEY and CDR2 is SMNVEV in the germline V gene (reference sequence). Deletions cut 5 bases from V and 2 bases from J, with 7 bases between. CDR3: CASSLGTKNIQYF. The CDR3, as DNA: TGTGCCAGCAGTCTGGGGACCAAAAACATTCAGTACTTC.

This clonotype was seen a handful of times. Its ends do not fully match the called genes, so a read error is possible. The CDR3 bases are TGTGCTAGCAGCCACAGGGTCGCCCCCTACAATGAGCAGTTCTTC. It encodes CASSHRVAPYNEQFF. The chain recombines TRBV7-7 with TRBJ2-1, with D maybe TRBD1 (6 bases). From germline, CDR1 is SSHAT and CDR2 FNYEAQ (reference sequence). This CDR3 is 15 amino acids long.